One sample yielded the 30 T cell receptor beta chains listed below, sequenced in a study of memory CD4+ T cells and cytomegalovirus serostatus. Single viable CD3+CD4+CD8-CD45RO+ cells were sorted as the memory CD4+ T cells. Using immunoSEQ multiplex PCR, the repertoire was profiled, and TCRdb retains in-frame clones only, with some absent. The sample has approximately 23,000 clones; 75% are singletons. Sequenced sample: memory CD4+ T cells from blood. The source of these receptors is an adult in good health and CMV-seronegative.

The chain is built from TRBV6-6 and TRBJ1-5, with D possibly matching TRBD1 (6 bases). The V gene's germline CDR1 is MNHNY and CDR2 SVGAGI (reference sequence). Trimming took off 0 bases at V and 4 bases at J, with 10 bases between the two ends. CDR3 length: 15 amino acids. CDR3 region: CASSYSGGGNQPQHF. DNA of the CDR3: TGTGCCAGCAGTTACTCAGGGGGGGGGAATCAGCCCCAGCATTTT.

This clone has only a few counts. The chain combines TRBV19 with TRBJ1-5; 8 bases align to TRBD1. Germline CDR1 and CDR2: LNHDA and SQIVND (reference sequence). Trimming took 5 bases from V and 0 from J; bases not matched to a gene: 9. The CDR3 sequence is 17 residues long. The CDR3 nucleotides read TGTGCCAGTAGTTTTGTCAGGGGACAGGATAGCAATCAGCCCCAGCATTTT. This gives the protein CASSFVRGQDSNQPQHF.

V usage is TRBV27 and J usage is TRBJ2-1; no firm D call. Germline CDR1 and CDR2: MNHEY and SMNVEV (reference sequence). The CDR3 extends over 15 amino acids. V lost 5 bases and J 0 bases, leaving 11 bases between the germline ends. The CDR3 sequence is CASSTVSSSYNEQFF. In DNA form, the CDR3 reads TGTGCCAGCAGTACGGTTTCAAGCTCCTACAATGAGCAGTTCTTC.

In its sample, this clone was seen once. The chain carries TRBV7-9 and TRBJ1-2, with TRBD1 as a possible D gene (5 bases). This CDR3 has 14 amino acids. From germline, CDR1 is SEHNR and CDR2 FQNEAQ (reference sequence). Trimming removed 2 bases from V and 8 bases from J, with 15 bases in between. CDR3 nucleotides: TGTGCCAGCAGCTTATGGGGCGAGGGCGGGGGCTACACCTTC. Translating it yields CASSLWGEGGGYTF. The whole variable domain, remainder taken from reference TRBV7-9 and TRBJ1-2, is DTGVSQNPRHKITKRGQNVTFRCDPISEHNRLYWYRQTLGQGPEFLTYFQNEAQLEKSRLLSDRFSAERPKGSFSTLEIQRTEQGDSAMYLCASSLWGEGGGYTFGSGTRLTVV.

V usage is TRBV5-1 and J usage is TRBJ2-6; D unresolved. The CDR3 contains 14 residues. CDR1 is SGHRS and CDR2 is YFSETQ in the germline V gene. Trimming cost V 0 bases and J 0 bases, with 1 base left between them. DNA for the CDR3: TGCGCCAGCAGCTTGGGCTCTGGGGCCAACGTCCTGACTTTC. Translated, it gives CASSLGSGANVLTF.

V and J are TRBV10-1 and TRBJ2-5; TRBD1 might be the D (6 bases). Deletions cut 3 bases from V and 3 bases from J, with 8 bases between. Per the germline V gene, CDR1 is WNHNN and CDR2 is SYGVQD (reference sequence). The length of the CDR3 is 13 residues. The CDR3 spells CASSDPGEETQYF. The CDR3 region has the DNA TGCGCCAGCAGTGATCCAGGGGAAGAGACCCAGTACTTC.

The chain recombines TRBV19 with TRBJ1-3; no firm D call. Trimming removed 5 bases from V and 0 bases from J, with 8 bases in between. CDR3 length: 14 amino acids. Germline CDR1 LNHDA, CDR2 SQIVND (reference sequence). Here the CDR3 reads CASSFRVSGNTIYF. The CDR3 coding sequence is TGTGCCAGTAGTTTCCGCGTCTCTGGAAACACCATATATTTT. Looking up the rest from reference TRBV19 and TRBJ1-3 gives the full variable domain: DGGITQSPKYLFRKEGQNVTLSCEQNLNHDAMYWYRQDPGQGLRLIYYSQIVNDFQKGDIAEGYSVSREKKESFPLTVTSAQKNPTAFYLCASSFRVSGNTIYFGEGSWLTVV.

This clone was observed a few times. J is TRBJ1-4 and V is TRBV2; D is unresolved. The length of the CDR3 is 13 residues. Trimming took 9 bases from V and 3 from J, leaving 11 bases between them. The germline CDR1 and CDR2 sequences are SNHLY and FYNNEI. Here the CDR3 DNA reads TGTGCCAGTGCCGACGGAGCTAATGAAAAACTGTTTTTT. Its protein product is CASADGANEKLFF.

This chain links TRBV28 with TRBJ2-7; possible D gene TRBD2, 6 bases. From germline, CDR1 is MDHEN and CDR2 SYDVKM. The CDR3 runs 13 residues. V was pared by 7 bases and J by 3 bases, with 13 bases between. The CDR3 DNA sequence: TGTGCCAGCAATCTAATCGGGAGCTACGAGCAGTACTTC. It codes for CASNLIGSYEQYF.

The rearrangement links TRBV6-6 to TRBJ1-5; perhaps TRBD1 as D (6 bases). Germline loops: CDR1 MNHNY, CDR2 SVGAGI (reference sequence). CDR3 length equals 14 residues. With 8 bases removed from V and 6 bases from J, the gap between germline ends came to 17 bases. Here the CDR3 DNA reads TGTGCCAGCTGGGGGGCCAGGGAAACTCAGCCCCAGCATTTT. Its protein is CASWGARETQPQHF.

The genes are TRBV19 and TRBJ2-1, with 12 nucleotides matching TRBD2. V shed 5 bases, J shed 4 bases, and the junction held 6 bases outside the gene matches. Germline values: CDR1 LNHDA, CDR2 SQIVND (reference sequence). This CDR3 is 16 amino acids long. The CDR3 loop is CASSFSGTSGYNEQFF. CDR3 bases: TGTGCCAGTAGTTTCTCCGGGACTAGCGGGTACAATGAGCAGTTCTTC.

CDR3 sequence (DNA): TGCAGCGTTGAAGTAACCGGGGCGAGCACAGATACGCAGTATTTT. It is translated as CSVEVTGASTDTQYF. The V gene is TRBV29-1, the J gene TRBJ2-3; D could derive from TRBD1 or TRBD2 (5 bases each). The V gene lost 1 base and the J gene lost 0 bases, with 11 bases spanning the gap. Germline V CDR1 and CDR2: SQVTM, ANQGSEA. CDR3 size: 15 residues.

V gene TRBV7-2 combines with J gene TRBJ2-7, with 9 bases that match TRBD1. With V trimmed by 4 bases and J by 1 base, 8 bases remained unmatched. CDR3 length equals 16 residues. CDR1 SGHTA and CDR2 FQGNSA come from the germline V gene. DNA of the CDR3: TGTGCCAGCAGCTCCGGATCCGGGACAGGGTCCTACGAGCAGTACTTC. It is translated as CASSSGSGTGSYEQYF.

Here the CDR3 reads CASSPTGEREQYF. CDR3 bases: TGTGCCAGCAGCCCGACAGGGGAGAGAGAGCAGTACTTC. The V and J genes are TRBV7-9 and TRBJ2-7, with TRBD1 identical over 8 bases. V shed 5 bases and J 7 bases; nucleotides not matched to a gene: 7. Per the germline V gene, CDR1 is SEHNR and CDR2 is FQNEAQ (reference sequence). This CDR3 has 13 residues.

V gene TRBV19 combines with J gene TRBJ2-2; D is uncertain. Germline V gene sequence: CDR1 LNHDA, CDR2 SQIVND (reference sequence). The CDR3 runs to 14 residues. Trimming pared 3 bases from V and 5 bases from J, leaving 10 bases between. In DNA, the CDR3 is TGTGCCAGTAGTATGACCCTCGGGACCGGGGAGCTGTTTTTT. Its protein is CASSMTLGTGELFF. Combining the CDR3 with reference TRBV19 and TRBJ2-2 gives the whole variable domain DGGITQSPKYLFRKEGQNVTLSCEQNLNHDAMYWYRQDPGQGLRLIYYSQIVNDFQKGDIAEGYSVSREKKESFPLTVTSAQKNPTAFYLCASSMTLGTGELFFGEGSRLTVL.

This chain uses TRBV6-1 with TRBJ2-3; maybe TRBD1 (6 bases). CDR3 length: 14 amino acids. Germline V gene data show CDR1 as MNHNS and CDR2 as SASEGT. Trimming removed 5 bases from V and 0 bases from J, with 9 bases in between. The chain's CDR3 is CASSKGHSTDTQYF. The DNA for the CDR3 is TGTGCCAGCAGTAAGGGACATAGCACAGATACGCAGTATTTT.

The rearrangement links TRBV10-3 to TRBJ2-1, with D perhaps TRBD1 (5 bases). The germline V gene has CDR1 ENHRY and CDR2 SYGVKD. CDR3 length equals 14 residues. The germline V and J ends were trimmed by 4 bases and 8 bases, with 15 bases remaining between them. The CDR3 reads CAISGGEVQHEQFF. The CDR3 DNA follows: TGTGCCATCAGTGGGGGCGAAGTTCAACATGAGCAGTTCTTC.

This chain links TRBV6-1 with TRBJ1-2; D possibly corresponds to TRBD1 (5 bases). This CDR3 is built from 14 residues. The germline CDR1 and CDR2 sequences are MNHNS and SASEGT. Trimming pared 4 bases from V and 1 base from J, leaving 10 bases between. CDR3 bases: TGTGCCAGCAGTGGAGGGGAGGGTAACTATGGCTACACCTTC. Protein product: CASSGGEGNYGYTF.

In this sample, this clone is medium-sized. The genes are TRBV9 and TRBJ2-1; the match to TRBD1 covers 7 bases. Germline trimming cut 3 bases from V and 4 bases from J; bases unmatched to any gene: 13. Germline V lookup: CDR1 SGDLS, CDR2 YYNGEE. The CDR3 has 17 amino acids. The DNA for the CDR3 is TGTGCCAGCAGCGGAAATCCGGGACAGAAAGTATACAATGAGCAGTTCTTC. Translation: CASSGNPGQKVYNEQFF.

The rearrangement joins TRBV7-2 to TRBJ2-1; D not resolved. This CDR3 spans 14 amino acids. V lost 3 bases and J 8 bases, leaving 14 bases between the germline ends. The germline CDR1 and CDR2 sequences are SGHTA and FQGNSA. The chain's CDR3 is CASSLPNSRHEQFF. As DNA, the CDR3 is TGTGCCAGCAGCTTGCCTAATTCGCGGCATGAGCAGTTCTTC.

The chain combines TRBV6-6 with TRBJ1-2, with 9 bases aligning to TRBD1. This CDR3 spans 16 amino acids. Trimming removed 7 bases from V and 7 bases from J; junction bases left unmatched: 16. Germline loops: CDR1 MNHNY, CDR2 SVGAGI (reference sequence). The CDR3 loop is CASTPPRGQGPVGYTF. In DNA, the CDR3 is TGTGCCAGCACCCCGCCCCGGGGACAGGGACCTGTTGGCTACACCTTC.

This chain connects TRBV5-4 to TRBJ2-5, with D perhaps TRBD2 (5 bases). The CDR3 covers 15 residues. Between the trimmed V and J ends, which lost 0 bases and 5 bases, there was a span of 14 bases. Germline values: CDR1 SGHNT, CDR2 YYREEE (reference sequence). The CDR3 sequence: CASSLEASLGETQYF. The CDR3 DNA reads TGTGCCAGCAGCTTGGAGGCTAGCCTGGGGGAGACCCAGTACTTC.

CDR3 protein: CASSQERGYEQYF. The DNA for the CDR3 is TGCGCCAGCAGCCAAGAAAGAGGCTACGAGCAGTACTTC. The chain is built from TRBV4-3 and TRBJ2-7; D ambiguous. The CDR3 consists of 13 residues. Germline CDR1 is LGHNA and CDR2 is YSLEER. The V end lost 0 bases, the J end lost 3 bases, and 6 bases lay between the germline ends.

The genes are TRBV2 and TRBJ2-3, with D uncertain. The length of the CDR3 is 14 residues. Germline V gene sequence: CDR1 SNHLY, CDR2 FYNNEI. Trimming pared 7 bases from V and 3 bases from J, leaving 14 bases between. The CDR3 protein is CASTFRGDTDTQYF. The CDR3 DNA reads as TGTGCCAGCACTTTTCGAGGCGATACAGATACGCAGTATTTT.

This clone was counted only a few times. The chain is built from TRBV19 and TRBJ1-1, with TRBD1 as a possible D gene (6 bases). The CDR3 loop spans 13 amino acids. The V and J ends lost 4 bases and 8 bases respectively, with 14 bases between them. CDR1 is LNHDA and CDR2 is SQIVND in the germline V gene (reference sequence). The chain's CDR3 is CASSTRTELEAFF. Written as DNA, the CDR3 is TGTGCCAGTAGTACTAGGACAGAGCTAGAAGCTTTCTTT.

The chain joins TRBV7-2 to TRBJ1-1, with D uncertain. Germline V gene data show CDR1 as SGHTA and CDR2 as FQGNSA. This CDR3 is 14 amino acids long. V was shortened by 1 base and J by 5 bases, with 11 bases between the two germline ends. CDR3 DNA sequence: TGTGCCAGCAGCTTAGGTTTTAGAGAAACTGAAGCTTTCTTT. Its translation is CASSLGFRETEAFF.

The chain combines TRBV5-6 with TRBJ1-2; TRBD1 might be the D (5 bases). Germline values: CDR1 SGHDT, CDR2 YYEEEE. CDR3 size: 14 residues. V lost 1 base, J lost 7 bases, and 14 bases lay in between. CDR3 sequence: CASSLYGATGGYTF. Written as DNA, the CDR3 is TGTGCCAGCAGCTTGTATGGGGCGACGGGTGGCTACACCTTC.

The chain is built from TRBV5-1 and TRBJ2-1, with 9 bases matching TRBD1. This CDR3 has 17 residues. The V and J ends lost 4 bases and 7 bases, in that order; junction bases with no gene match: 15. Germline assignment: CDR1 SGHRS and CDR2 YFSETQ. DNA of the CDR3: TGCGCCAGCAGCCTAGGGCCACAACAGGGGGCTTGGAATGAGCAGTTCTTC. This encodes CASSLGPQQGAWNEQFF.

This clone has a single count. V and J are TRBV7-8 and TRBJ2-7, with D perhaps assigned TRBD1 or TRBD2 (5 bases each). Germline V CDR1 and CDR2: SGHVS, FQNEAQ. V shed 8 bases and J shed 6 bases, with 32 bases lying between them. The CDR3 runs to 18 residues. The CDR3 DNA reads as TGTGCCAGCCTGCTTAGAGGGGTGGGCAGGGAAAGAGGTGGCGAGCAGTACTTC. Protein product: CASLLRGVGRERGGEQYF. The entire variable domain, with the rest obtained from reference TRBV7-8 and TRBJ2-7, is as follows: GAGVSQSPRYKVAKRGQDVALRCDPISGHVSLFWYQQALGQGPEFLTYFQNEAQLDKSGLPSDRFFAERPEGSVSTLKIQRTQQEDSAVYLCASLLRGVGRERGGEQYFGPGTRLTVT.

This clone was seen only a few times. J is TRBJ2-1 and V is TRBV5-6; no definite D call. V was pared by 1 base and J by 2 bases, with 7 bases between. This CDR3 comprises 14 residues. The germline CDR1 and CDR2 sequences are SGHDT and YYEEEE. The CDR3 nucleotides read TGTGCCAGCAGCTTGAGTTGGACCTACAATGAGCAGTTCTTC. This encodes CASSLSWTYNEQFF.